This T cell receptor (beta chain) derives from a study of shared clonotypes between healthy human individuals. This clone was picked up one time. The authors loaded about 200 ng DNA, 28,000 or so T cell genomes, into sorted-subset replicate PCRs. Using immunoSEQ multiplex PCR, the repertoire was profiled, and TCRdb retains in-frame clones only, with some absent. Among just over 2,000,000 clones, 95% were seen once, and the ten largest hold about 0.13%. The CDR3 totals 16 residues. CDR1 is SGHAT and CDR2 is FQNNGV in the germline V gene. V shed 5 bases, J shed 1 base, and the junction held 6 bases outside the gene matches.

The chain recombines TRBV11-2 with TRBJ2-3; the match to TRBD2 covers 10 bases. Sequencing was performed on naive CD4+ T cells sorted from blood. Stated subset: CD45RA+ positively selected. The sequence was collected from a young man in good health. The CDR3 region is CASSTRLAGRTDTQYF. In DNA, the CDR3 is TGTGCCAGCAGCACCCGACTAGCGGGTCGCACAGATACGCAGTATTTT.